The T cell receptor beta chain described here comes from a study of cytomegalovirus exposure and HLA in healthy donors (dated by TCRdb to about 2017). Turning to the overall study: The 550 to 750 repertoires of the first cohort and the roughly 120 validation repertoires were produced on the same platform, according to a later analysis. To predict cytomegalovirus infection status, the study brought together high-throughput TCR immunosequencing, statistical association of individual TCRs with disease status, and machine learning. The study was designed to test whether signatures of past pathogen exposure could be identified by cataloging public T cell receptors. A separate validation cohort of roughly 120 different subjects was used in addition to the roughly 670-subject first cohort. What the authors observed across the whole study: In a later analysis, TCRs clustered in the first cohort were found to also tend to co-occur in the approximately 120 validation repertoires, with 94% of cluster scores above 0. The classifier was reported to diagnose cytomegalovirus status with high specificity and sensitivity in both the original cohort and the validation cohort. According to the authors, the approach could potentially be generalized to other disease states and immunological phenotypes. Across donors, most TCR sequences were observed very rarely, whereas some public TCRs were present in many individuals. A later analysis lacked HLA typing for the validation cohort, so it scored co-occurrence in that cohort across all 130 or so repertoires. The study gave a list of 150 to 200 TCR beta chains associated with cytomegalovirus. In vitro tests confirmed that a few of the cytomegalovirus-associated TCR beta chains recognize cytomegalovirus antigens.

Turning to this clone: Its antigen is unknown. It has no much larger one-base neighbor in the sample; base qualities were not kept. Other DNA sequences from this sample encode an identical CDR3 as well.

Library construction relied on the immunoSEQ multiplex PCR assay. The authors processed their data as follows. A statistical classification framework was built for diagnosing cytomegalovirus status from the catalog of TCR beta chain sequences. Imported from immuneACCESS, the table was reduced by TCRdb to in-frame sequences with V and J called. These copies leave out some clones; in studies compared against another copy, an unresolved V gene accounts for under half, and the cause of the remainder is not known. V and J calls and clone size are given by that table; D and trimming were obtained from the DNA. Here the sample has over 250,000 clones; around 85% occur a single time. 1% of the sample is held by the ten biggest clonotypes. V loses 6 bases, J loses 4 bases, and the germline ends lie 10 bases apart. The CDR3 has 12 amino acids, counting the end cysteine and phenylalanine. CDR3 DNA is the only sequence kept; it has 36 bases, read in frame from the first base. Sequences MNHEY (CDR1) and SVGAGI (CDR2) are obtained from the germline V gene.

The donors were included in the validation cohort of 130 or so subjects, a group kept apart from the roughly 700-subject first cohort. Sequencing was done on a sample of PBMCs. The clonotype originates from a woman aged 18-29 years in good health and CMV-seronegative. The chain employs TRBV6-5 and TRBJ2-7, with a tentative D gene TRBD2 over 5 matching bases. The DNA sequence follows: TGTGCCAGCAGACGAGGGTCTTACGAGCAGTACTTC. Its amino acids are CASRRGSYEQYF.